This is a list of T cell receptor beta chains from one sample in a study of blood T cells in healthy people across ages. TCRdb re-called the 5' RACE reads through MiXCR, storing one row per CDR3 protein. The sample has about 1.1 million distinct CDR3 sequences, 30% to 40% seen once. What was sequenced was blood. The origin of the receptors is a man aged 18 to 29 in good health. The CDR3 runs from the conserved cysteine through the conserved F or W. D genes are given only for firm matches. Clone size is stated in some rows and not others, as once, few, many or a class when expanded.

D: NA; size: NA; J: TRBJ1-5; V: TRBV20-1; DNA: TGCAGTGCCGTTCCAGGACAGTATAATCAGCCCCAGCATTTT; CDR3: CSAVPGQYNQPQHF
D: TRBD1; size: NA; J: TRBJ1-2; V: TRBV6-2/TRBV6-3; DNA: TGTGCCAGCAGTTACGTGGGACAGAGCTATGGCTACACCTTC; CDR3: CASSYVGQSYGYTF
D: NA; size: few; J: TRBJ1-2; V: TRBV20-1; DNA: TGCAGTGCTAGAGATTTAGTCGGAGGGAACTATGGCTACACCTTC; CDR3: CSARDLVGGNYGYTF
D: TRBD1; size: few; J: TRBJ1-4; V: TRBV28; DNA: TGTGCCAGCAGTCCGACAGGGAACGGGCCTAATGAAAAACTGTTTTTT; CDR3: CASSPTGNGPNEKLFF
D: NA; size: NA; J: TRBJ1-3; V: TRBV30; DNA: TGTGCCTGGAGAACCCGGTCGTGGGCTGGAAACACCATATATTTT; CDR3: CAWRTRSWAGNTIYF
D: TRBD2; size: NA; J: TRBJ2-1; V: TRBV4-2; DNA: TGTGCCAGCAGCCAAGAACTAGCGGGGGGCCTCGAGCAGTTCTTC; CDR3: CASSQELAGGLEQFF
D: NA; size: NA; J: TRBJ2-5; V: TRBV25-1; DNA: TGTGCCAGCAGTGAATATGTCGCTAGCCGGGAGACCCAGTACTTC; CDR3: CASSEYVASRETQYF
D: TRBD2; size: many; J: TRBJ2-5; V: TRBV3-1; DNA: TGTGCCAGCAGCCAAGGATGGACTAGCGGGGTAGAAGAGACCCAGTACTTC; CDR3: CASSQGWTSGVEETQYF
D: NA; size: NA; J: TRBJ1-2; V: TRBV12-3/TRBV12-4; DNA: TGTGCCAGCAGTTTAGTCGGGCAGGGGCCCCTCTATGGCTACACCTTC; CDR3: CASSLVGQGPLYGYTF
D: NA; size: few; J: TRBJ1-5; V: TRBV5-1; DNA: TGCGCCAGCAGCTTGGATGGGGGTAGCGGTCAGCCCCAGCATTTT; CDR3: CASSLDGGSGQPQHF
D: NA; size: NA; J: TRBJ2-7; V: TRBV20-1; DNA: TGCAGTGCTAGAGATGTTGCGGGGGCCCACGAGCAGTACTTC; CDR3: CSARDVAGAHEQYF
D: NA; size: NA; J: TRBJ2-3; V: TRBV10-3; DNA: TGTGCCATCAGTGCTGCGGACGGCCAGTCCCCAGATACGCAGTATTTT; CDR3: CAISAADGQSPDTQYF
D: TRBD1; size: NA; J: TRBJ1-4; V: TRBV6-6; DNA: TGTGCCAGCAGCAAACCCGGGACAGGGAGCGAAAAACTGTTTTTT; CDR3: CASSKPGTGSEKLFF
D: NA; size: NA; J: TRBJ2-1; V: TRBV27; DNA: TGTGCCAGCAGAAGAGCGAACAATGAGCAGTTCTTC; CDR3: CASRRANNEQFF
D: NA; size: few; J: TRBJ1-5; V: TRBV28; DNA: TGTGCCAGCAGTTTGGACCAGGTCGACAATCAGCCCCAGCATTTT; CDR3: CASSLDQVDNQPQHF
D: TRBD1; size: NA; J: TRBJ1-5; V: TRBV20-1; DNA: TGCAGTGCTACGACAGGGTCCCGCAAGCATTTT; CDR3: CSATTGSRKHF
D: NA; size: few; J: TRBJ1-5; V: TRBV20-1; DNA: TGCAGTGCTATTAAGGGCTCTGGCAATCAGCCCCAGCATTTT; CDR3: CSAIKGSGNQPQHF
D: TRBD2; size: once; J: TRBJ2-5; V: TRBV9; DNA: TGTGCCAGCAGCGATGGACTAGCGGGGAAAGAGACCCAGTACTTC; CDR3: CASSDGLAGKETQYF
D: NA; size: NA; J: TRBJ1-6; V: TRBV20-1; DNA: TGCAGTGTATCAGGGTGGGAATCACCCCTCCACTTT; CDR3: CSVSGWESPLHF
D: TRBD1; size: once; J: TRBJ1-2; V: TRBV27; DNA: TGTGCCGGCAGCCCGGGGACAGTTTTCTATGGCTACACCTTC; CDR3: CAGSPGTVFYGYTF
D: NA; size: NA; J: TRBJ2-4; V: TRBV15; DNA: TGTGCCACCAGAATGGACCTAGCCAAAAACATTCAGTACTTC; CDR3: CATRMDLAKNIQYF
D: NA; size: NA; J: TRBJ1-5; V: TRBV4-3; DNA: TGCGCCAGCAGCCAAGATTACAGCTATAGCAATCAGCCCCAGCATTTT; CDR3: CASSQDYSYSNQPQHF